Following are 29 T cell receptor beta chains from one sample sequenced in a study of OX40 agonist ivuxolimab in advanced cancers. Profiled with immunoSEQ multiplex PCR; TCRdb holds only in-frame clones, not every one. The data hold some 21,000 clones, with around 87% observed a single time. The sample here was CD4+ or CD8+ T cells sorted from blood, taken in a trial of the OX40 agonist ivuxolimab. The source of these receptors is an adult with an advanced solid tumor such as melanoma, head and neck, liver or kidney cancer.

This clone appeared a single time. The chain carries TRBV6-9 and TRBJ1-2; TRBD1 aligns across 12 bases. The germline CDR1 and CDR2 sequences are MNHGY and SVAAGI. The CDR3 has 14 amino acids. J was trimmed by 7 bases and V by 6 bases; bases with no gene match: 6. For the CDR3, the DNA is TGTGCCAGCAGCACGGGACAGGGGGCGGGTGGCTACACCTTC. It translates to CASSTGQGAGGYTF.

This clone was seen a handful of times. V gene TRBV7-9 combines with J gene TRBJ2-7; no definite D call. Trimming took off 4 bases at V and 4 bases at J, with 17 bases between the two ends. Per the germline V gene, CDR1 is SEHNR and CDR2 is FQNEAQ (reference sequence). The CDR3 sequence is 15 residues long. CDR3 in amino acids: CASSSGWRSHYEQYF. The CDR3 DNA follows: TGTGCCAGCAGCTCGGGCTGGCGGAGCCATTACGAGCAGTACTTC. Looking up the rest from reference TRBV7-9 and TRBJ2-7 gives the full variable domain: DTGVSQNPRHKITKRGQNVTFRCDPISEHNRLYWYRQTLGQGPEFLTYFQNEAQLEKSRLLSDRFSAERPKGSFSTLEIQRTEQGDSAMYLCASSSGWRSHYEQYFGPGTRLTVT.

This clone was seen more than once but under ten times. This chain connects TRBV5-4 to TRBJ1-1, with D perhaps matching TRBD1 (5 bases). This CDR3 is built from 12 residues. In germline, CDR1 is SGHNT, CDR2 YYREEE (reference sequence). V lost 5 bases, J lost 4 bases, and 9 bases lay in between. For the CDR3, the DNA is TGTGCCAGCAGTGAGGGGACCACTGAAGCTTTCTTT. Amino acid sequence: CASSEGTTEAFF.

In this sample, this clone turned up once. The genes are TRBV5-1 and TRBJ2-1; D gene ambiguous. V lost 5 bases to trimming and J lost 0 bases, with 6 bases between them. The CDR3 is made up of 13 amino acids. The germline V gene encodes CDR1 SGHRS and CDR2 YFSETQ. The CDR3 sequence: CASRSGSYNEQFF. As DNA, the CDR3 is TGCGCCAGCAGGTCAGGCTCCTACAATGAGCAGTTCTTC.

This clone has only one observation. The chain carries TRBV6-6 and TRBJ1-1, with no clear D. There are 14 residues in the CDR3. The germline V gene encodes CDR1 MNHNY and CDR2 SVGAGI (reference sequence). V shed 2 bases and J shed 1 base, with 8 bases lying between them. The CDR3 protein is CASSYGVGNTEAFF. DNA for the CDR3: TGTGCCAGCAGTTACGGGGTTGGGAACACTGAAGCTTTCTTT.

This clone was detected once. The chain links TRBV4-1 to TRBJ1-5, with D unresolved. The CDR3 consists of 15 residues. Trimming left V 0 bases short and J 4 bases short, with 10 bases between. Germline V gene data show CDR1 as MGHRA and CDR2 as YSYEKL. CDR3 nucleotide sequence: TGCGCCAGCAGCCAAGATCGAGGGCCTAATCAGCCCCAGCATTTT. Translated: CASSQDRGPNQPQHF.

The chain uses TRBV5-6 and TRBJ1-1, with 10 bases matching TRBD1. V gave up 2 bases and J gave up 7 bases; unmatched junction bases: 8. In germline, CDR1 is SGHDT, CDR2 YYEEEE. The length of the CDR3 is 15 residues. CDR3 region: CASSLMGQGIGEAFF. CDR3 sequence (DNA): TGTGCCAGCAGCTTAATGGGACAGGGGATCGGTGAAGCTTTCTTT.

This chain's CDR3 is CASSFVQGSPDTQYF. CDR3 DNA: TGTGCCAGCAGTTTTGTCCAGGGGAGCCCAGATACGCAGTATTTT. The chain recombines TRBV27 with TRBJ2-3; tentatively, D is TRBD1 (6 bases). This CDR3 spans 15 amino acids. Germline V lookup: CDR1 MNHEY, CDR2 SMNVEV (reference sequence). Trimming left V 3 bases short and J 4 bases short, with 14 bases between.

CDR3: CASRPMTGANYGYTF. CDR3 coding DNA: TGTGCCAGCAGGCCTATGACAGGGGCGAACTATGGCTACACCTTC. The rearrangement joins TRBV6-5 to TRBJ1-2; 8 bases agree with TRBD1. This CDR3 has 15 residues. From germline, CDR1 is MNHEY and CDR2 SVGAGI. J lost 2 bases, V lost 6 bases, and 8 bases had no gene match.

The V and J genes are TRBV9 and TRBJ1-1; the D gene is possibly TRBD1 (5 bases). V was shortened by 4 bases and J by 0 bases, with 16 bases between the two germline ends. The CDR3 extends over 16 amino acids. Germline CDR1 is SGDLS and CDR2 is YYNGEE. The CDR3 is CASSPTPGILNTEAFF. The CDR3 DNA reads as TGTGCCAGCAGCCCAACCCCAGGGATTCTGAACACTGAAGCTTTCTTT.

The chain combines TRBV2 with TRBJ2-3; TRBD2 aligns across 7 bases. The germline V gene has CDR1 SNHLY and CDR2 FYNNEI. This CDR3 spans 15 amino acids. V trimming: 3 bases; J trimming: 6 bases; junction bases outside the gene matches: 9. The CDR3 nucleotides are TGTGCCAGCAGTGACTGGGCGAGCGGGGAGGATACGCAGTATTTT. Its protein product is CASSDWASGEDTQYF.

This chain joins TRBV4-1 and TRBJ2-1, with TRBD2 matching over 7 bases. Germline CDR1 and CDR2: MGHRA and YSYEKL. Trimming at V came to 0 bases and at J to 5 bases, leaving 7 bases not matched to a gene. The CDR3 has 16 residues. The CDR3 loop is CASSQDGGLPNNEQFF. CDR3 sequence (DNA): TGCGCCAGCAGCCAAGACGGGGGACTACCGAACAATGAGCAGTTCTTC.

The CDR3 reads CASTDVRGQGSYEQYF. CDR3 nucleotides: TGTGCCAGCACGGACGTGCGGGGACAGGGCTCCTACGAGCAGTACTTC. The V call is TRBV28, the J call TRBJ2-7, with 9 bases aligning to TRBD1. The CDR3 has 16 residues. V dropped 7 bases and J dropped 0; count of bases not matched to a gene: 10. CDR1 and CDR2 from the germline V gene are MDHEN and SYDVKM.

The J gene is TRBJ1-1, the V gene TRBV5-4; D is ambiguous. The CDR3 has 13 residues. Germline-derived CDR1 and CDR2 are SGHNT and YYREEE (reference sequence). V was clipped by 2 bases and J by 1 base, with 6 bases between them. The CDR3 spells CASSLVPNTEAFF. CDR3 nucleotides: TGTGCCAGCAGCTTAGTACCGAACACTGAAGCTTTCTTT.

CDR3 in amino acids: CASSSLGTGGEEQFF. CDR3 DNA: TGTGCCAGCAGTTCCCTGGGGACAGGGGGAGAGGAGCAGTTCTTC. This chain joins TRBV6-6 and TRBJ2-1; 11 bases fit TRBD1. The germline CDR1 and CDR2 sequences are MNHNY and SVGAGI (reference sequence). V gave up 4 bases and J gave up 10 bases; unmatched junction bases: 9. CDR3 length: 15 amino acids.

The rearrangement links TRBV27 to TRBJ2-7; unclear D gene. The CDR3 contains 13 residues. Germline CDR1 is MNHEY and CDR2 is SMNVEV (reference sequence). V dropped 4 bases and J dropped 3 bases, with 10 bases sitting between them. The CDR3 DNA sequence: TGTGCCAGCAGTTCGGTCACCAACTACGAGCAGTACTTC. It codes for CASSSVTNYEQYF.

This clone has a single count. CDR3 region: CASSQGQGVTEAFF. CDR3 nucleotides: TGCGCCAGCAGCCAAGGACAGGGGGTCACTGAAGCTTTCTTT. The V gene is TRBV4-3, the J gene TRBJ1-1, with 9 bases aligning to TRBD1. CDR1 is LGHNA, CDR2 YSLEER, per germline. V dropped 1 base and J dropped 4; count of bases not matched to a gene: 1. The CDR3 loop spans 14 amino acids.

This clone has only one observation. The chain joins TRBV27 to TRBJ1-5; perhaps TRBD1 as D (5 bases). The V and J ends lost 6 bases and 6 bases respectively, with 15 bases between them. The CDR3 length is 14 residues. Germline V gene sequence: CDR1 MNHEY, CDR2 SMNVEV (reference sequence). CDR3 coding DNA: TGTGCCAGCAGCGCCGGGAGGGGAGGTCAGCCCCAGCATTTT. Translated: CASSAGRGGQPQHF.

This chain connects TRBV10-1 to TRBJ2-3, with D tentatively TRBD2 (6 bases). The V gene lost 0 bases and the J gene lost 5 bases, with 15 bases spanning the gap. This CDR3 has 16 residues. Germline lookup yields CDR1 WNHNN and CDR2 SYGVQD (reference sequence). The CDR3 coding sequence is TGCGCCAGCAGTGAGTCGCGTCTAGTGGGGGGAGATACGCAGTATTTT. Protein product: CASSESRLVGGDTQYF.

This rearrangement joins TRBV7-8 to TRBJ2-1; D possibly corresponds to TRBD2 (7 bases). CDR3 size: 18 residues. The germline CDR1 and CDR2 sequences are SGHVS and FQNEAQ. Between the trimmed V and J ends, which lost 2 bases and 4 bases, there was a span of 21 bases. CDR3 coding DNA: TGTGCCAGCAGCTTAAGGACTAGTGGGGGGCCCCCATACAATGAGCAGTTCTTC. Its translation is CASSLRTSGGPPYNEQFF.

A single count supports this clone. In this CDR3 the conserved last residue, phenylalanine or tryptophan, is missing, so a read error is likely. The chain is built from TRBV5-8 and TRBJ1-6; D not certain. This CDR3 has 12 amino acids. Germline-derived CDR1 and CDR2 are SGHTS and YDEGEE. The V and J ends lost 0 bases and 8 bases respectively, with 3 bases between them. CDR3 bases: TGTGCCAGCAGCTTGGGGCATTCACCCCTCCACCTT. Amino acid sequence: CASSLGHSPLHL.

The chain carries TRBV5-1 and TRBJ1-1; D remains unclear. V lost 0 bases and J lost 5, with 8 bases in between. Germline CDR1 is SGHRS and CDR2 is YFSETQ. CDR3 length: 13 residues. CDR3 protein: CASSLDGETEAFF. CDR3 bases: TGCGCCAGCAGCTTGGACGGGGAAACTGAAGCTTTCTTT.

This clone was picked up one time. The genes are TRBV27 and TRBJ2-7; D is uncertain. The V gene lost 4 bases and the J gene lost 6 bases, with 13 bases spanning the gap. This CDR3 spans 13 amino acids. In germline, CDR1 is MNHEY, CDR2 SMNVEV (reference sequence). CDR3 sequence: CASSSSRFLEQYF. The DNA of the CDR3 is TGTGCCAGCAGTTCGTCTAGGTTCCTCGAGCAGTACTTC.

V is TRBV27 and J is TRBJ2-7, with a possible D match to TRBD2 (6 bases). Per germline, CDR1 MNHEY and CDR2 SMNVEV (reference sequence). V dropped 3 bases and J dropped 3 bases, with 12 bases sitting between them. The CDR3 loop spans 14 amino acids. The CDR3 DNA sequence: TGTGCCAGCAGTTTGGGCGGGATAAGCTACGAGCAGTACTTC. This encodes CASSLGGISYEQYF.

This clone occurred once. The V gene is TRBV5-8, the J gene TRBJ2-7; TRBD1 matches 9 bases. Germline-derived CDR1 and CDR2 are SGHTS and YDEGEE. V trimming: 4 bases; J trimming: 1 base; junction bases outside the gene matches: 9. CDR3 length: 16 amino acids. CDR3 protein: CASSPGTGRHSYEQYF. The CDR3 region has the DNA TGTGCCAGCAGCCCGGGGACAGGGCGACATTCCTACGAGCAGTACTTC.

The rearrangement uses TRBV28 and TRBJ1-1; no clear D. V was cut by 6 bases and J by 2 bases, with 10 bases left in between. Germline V gene data show CDR1 as MDHEN and CDR2 as SYDVKM. The CDR3 has 13 residues. Here the CDR3 DNA reads TGTGCCAGCAGCTCGAACGACAACACTGAAGCTTTCTTT. Amino acid sequence: CASSSNDNTEAFF.

The rearrangement links TRBV2 to TRBJ2-1, with 15 bases fitting TRBD2. The V gene end was trimmed by 8 bases and the J gene end by 0 bases; junction bases not matched to a gene: 5. Germline assignment: CDR1 SNHLY and CDR2 FYNNEI. This CDR3 comprises 17 residues. CDR3 DNA sequence: TGTGCCAGCCTGGGGACTAGCGGGGGGAGCTCCTACAATGAGCAGTTCTTC. Translated, it gives CASLGTSGGSSYNEQFF.

This clone occurred a few times. This chain joins TRBV5-6 and TRBJ2-1; weak D call: TRBD2 (6 bases). The CDR3 is 15 residues long. V lost 7 bases to trimming and J lost 0 bases, with 14 bases between them. Per the germline V gene, CDR1 is SGHDT and CDR2 is YYEEEE. CDR3 loop: CASLTRISSYNEQFF. Written as DNA, the CDR3 is TGTGCCAGCCTGACTAGGATCAGCTCCTACAATGAGCAGTTCTTC.

The chain recombines TRBV5-1 with TRBJ2-1, with 11 bases aligning to TRBD2. The CDR3 covers 16 residues. Trimming at V came to 4 bases and at J to 3 bases, leaving 6 bases not matched to a gene. Germline-derived CDR1 and CDR2 are SGHRS and YFSETQ. The CDR3 reads CASSAPLAGGYNEQFF. DNA for the CDR3: TGCGCCAGCAGCGCACCCCTAGCGGGGGGCTACAATGAGCAGTTCTTC.